Shown below are 12 T cell receptor beta chains from a single sample sequenced in a study of T cell responses to AZD1222 COVID-19 vaccine. Clones were sequenced by immunoSEQ multiplex PCR, and TCRdb holds only the in-frame ones, with some missing. Here the sample spans about 180,000 clones, about nine tenths being singletons. This specimen was peripheral blood, taken on day 0 of AZD1222 vaccination. The receptors originated from an adult in good health.

This CDR3 is CASSLGSPTSYNEQFF. The DNA of the CDR3 is TGTGCCAGCAGCTTGGGGAGCCCCACCTCCTACAATGAGCAGTTCTTC. This chain links TRBV5-6 with TRBJ2-1; no clear D. The CDR3 consists of 16 residues. Trimming stripped 0 bases from V and 0 bases from J, with 10 bases between. Germline V gives CDR1 SGHDT, CDR2 YYEEEE.

The rearrangement joins TRBV3-1 (or the pseudogene TRBV3-2) to TRBJ2-3, with D perhaps being TRBD1 or TRBD2 (6 bases each). Germline lookup yields CDR1 LGHDT and CDR2 YNNKEL (reference sequence). CDR3 length: 16 amino acids. V lost 4 bases to trimming and J lost 3 bases, with 17 bases between them. The CDR3 spells CASSPRGGPRTDTQYF. In DNA form, the CDR3 reads TGTGCCAGCAGCCCTAGAGGGGGGCCACGAACAGATACGCAGTATTTT.

The V call is TRBV7-6, the J call TRBJ2-3; 11 bases map to TRBD1. This CDR3 has 16 residues. CDR1 SGHVS and CDR2 FNYEAQ come from the germline V gene. V was clipped by 5 bases and J by 6 bases; unmatched bases: 10. CDR3 coding DNA: TGTGCCAGCAGCCATCGCGGACAGGGGGCAGAGGATACGCAGTATTTT. It encodes CASSHRGQGAEDTQYF.

The V call is TRBV6-5, the J call TRBJ1-5, with D uncertain. This CDR3 contains 13 residues. Trimming left V 0 bases short and J 15 bases short, with 15 bases between. In germline, CDR1 is MNHEY, CDR2 SVGAGI. CDR3 sequence (DNA): TGTGCCAGCAGTTACTCGATGGGTTCAGAGTTGCATTTT. It translates to CASSYSMGSELHF.

This chain uses TRBV7-2 with TRBJ1-2; 7 bases agree with TRBD1. CDR3 length: 13 residues. The junction had 8 bases not matched to a gene; V was cut back by 5 bases and J by 8 bases. CDR1 is SGHTA and CDR2 is FQGNSA in the germline V gene. As DNA, the CDR3 is TGTGCCAGCAGCCAGGACAGGAGGCCGGGCTACACCTTC. Its translation is CASSQDRRPGYTF.

The J gene is TRBJ1-2, the V gene TRBV7-2, with 7 bases that match TRBD1. This CDR3 has 15 amino acids. Germline CDR1 reads SGHTA; CDR2 reads FQGNSA. Losses at the gene ends were 3 bases for V and 8 bases for J; bases not matched to a gene: 12. The CDR3 loop reads CASSFGRQGLGGYTF. CDR3 DNA sequence: TGTGCCAGCAGCTTCGGGAGACAGGGTCTTGGGGGCTACACCTTC.

This clone has a handful of counts. The chain couples TRBV7-3 to TRBJ2-1; D possibly uses TRBD1 or TRBD2 (5 bases each). CDR1 and CDR2 from the germline V gene are SGHTA and FQGTGA. The V and J ends lost 1 base and 4 bases respectively, with 11 bases between them. CDR3 length equals 15 residues. The CDR3 here is CASSLSPGQYNEQFF. CDR3 sequence (DNA): TGTGCCAGCAGCTTAAGCCCGGGGCAGTACAATGAGCAGTTCTTC.

This chain joins TRBV7-2 and TRBJ2-1, with 13 bases lining up with TRBD2. V shed 5 bases and J 15 bases; nucleotides not matched to a gene: 10. The CDR3 has 14 residues. Germline V gene lookup returns CDR1 SGHTA and CDR2 FQGNSA. The CDR3 DNA is TGTGCCAGCAGCCCGGGACTAGCGGGGACCTCCCTGTTCTTC. It codes for CASSPGLAGTSLFF.

This clone was picked up a small number of times. This sequence joins TRBV29-1 and TRBJ2-1; 8 nucleotides align to TRBD1. Losses at the gene ends were 3 bases for V and 9 bases for J; bases not matched to a gene: 10. Germline CDR1 and CDR2: SQVTM and ANQGSEA. The CDR3 is 14 amino acids. CDR3 nucleotide sequence: TGCAGCGTTGATGGACAGGGTCTGCGGAGTGAGCAGTTCTTC. This gives the protein CSVDGQGLRSEQFF.

The V gene is TRBV7-9, the J gene TRBJ2-7; 9 bases map to TRBD2. CDR1 and CDR2 from the germline V gene are SEHNR and FQNEAQ (reference sequence). This CDR3 has 15 amino acids. The V gene end was trimmed by 5 bases and the J gene end by 0 bases; junction bases not matched to a gene: 5. The CDR3 loop reads CASSPGLANSYEQYF. As DNA, the CDR3 is TGTGCCAGCAGCCCTGGACTAGCGAACTCCTACGAGCAGTACTTC.

The chain uses TRBV7-6 and TRBJ1-5; D is unresolved. This CDR3 comprises 13 residues. The V and J ends lost 5 bases and 5 bases respectively, with 10 bases between them. Germline lookup yields CDR1 SGHVS and CDR2 FNYEAQ. Written as DNA, the CDR3 is TGTGCCAGCAGCACGGACCCCGATCAGCCCCAGCATTTT. Translation: CASSTDPDQPQHF.

The CDR3 DNA sequence: TGTGCCAGCAGCTTGAGGCGGGGGCAGAGCTCCTACAATGAGCAGTTCTTC. The encoded protein is CASSLRRGQSSYNEQFF. This chain connects TRBV9 to TRBJ2-1, with TRBD2 as a possible D gene (7 bases). In germline, CDR1 is SGDLS, CDR2 YYNGEE. The V end lost 4 bases, the J end lost 0 bases, and 17 bases lay between the germline ends. The CDR3 totals 17 residues.